One TCR beta chain is described in this entry. The antigen remains unidentified. This record belongs to a study of OX40 agonist ivuxolimab in advanced cancers. Study-level results: Nonresponders, in some cases, also had low normalized T-cell clonal expansion.

TCRdb keeps only in-frame clones here, not all; method: immunoSEQ multiplex PCR. The table includes over 95,000 clones, roughly 90% detected once. The CDR3 is 11 residues long. Trimming stripped 5 bases from V and 7 bases from J, with 8 bases between. Germline V gives CDR1 MDHEN, CDR2 SYDVKM. Sequencing was performed on CD4+ or CD8+ T cells sorted from blood, taken in a trial of the OX40 agonist ivuxolimab. The TCR was taken from an adult with an advanced solid tumor such as melanoma, head and neck, liver or kidney cancer. The J gene is TRBJ1-2, the V gene TRBV28; no reliable D call. The CDR3 reads CASSTSSGYTF. The CDR3 DNA follows: TGTGCCAGCAGTACCTCTAGTGGCTACACCTTC.